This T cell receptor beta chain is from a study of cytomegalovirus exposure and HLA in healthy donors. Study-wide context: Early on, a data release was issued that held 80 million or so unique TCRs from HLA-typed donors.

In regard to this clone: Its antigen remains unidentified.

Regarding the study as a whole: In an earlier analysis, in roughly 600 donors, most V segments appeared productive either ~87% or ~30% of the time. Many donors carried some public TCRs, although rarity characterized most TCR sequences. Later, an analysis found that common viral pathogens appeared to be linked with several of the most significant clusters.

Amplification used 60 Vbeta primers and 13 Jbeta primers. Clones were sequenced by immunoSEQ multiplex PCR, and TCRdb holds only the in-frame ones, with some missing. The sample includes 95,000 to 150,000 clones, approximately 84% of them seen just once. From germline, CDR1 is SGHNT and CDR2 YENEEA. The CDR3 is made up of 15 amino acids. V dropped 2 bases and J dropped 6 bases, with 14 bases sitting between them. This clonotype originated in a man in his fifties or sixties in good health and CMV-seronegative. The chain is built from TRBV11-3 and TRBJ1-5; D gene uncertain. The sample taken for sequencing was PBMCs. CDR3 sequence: CASSLINRSAQPQHF. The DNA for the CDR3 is TGTGCCAGCAGCTTAATTAACAGATCCGCTCAGCCCCAGCATTTT.